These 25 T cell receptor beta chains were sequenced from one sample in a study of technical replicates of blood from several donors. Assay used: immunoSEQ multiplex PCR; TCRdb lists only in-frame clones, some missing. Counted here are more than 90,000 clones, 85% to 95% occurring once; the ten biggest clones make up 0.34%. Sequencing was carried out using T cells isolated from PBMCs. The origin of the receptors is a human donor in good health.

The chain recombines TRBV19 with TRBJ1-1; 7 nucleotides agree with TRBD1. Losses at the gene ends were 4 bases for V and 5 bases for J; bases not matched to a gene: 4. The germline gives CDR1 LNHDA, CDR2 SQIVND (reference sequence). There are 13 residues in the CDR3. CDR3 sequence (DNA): TGTGCCAGTAGTACCCGGGACAGAACTGAAGCTTTCTTT. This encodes CASSTRDRTEAFF.

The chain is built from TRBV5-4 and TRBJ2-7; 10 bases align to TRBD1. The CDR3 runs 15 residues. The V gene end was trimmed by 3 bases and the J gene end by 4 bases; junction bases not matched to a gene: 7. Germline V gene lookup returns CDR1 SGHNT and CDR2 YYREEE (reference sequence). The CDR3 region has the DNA TGTGCCAGCAGCTCGCGGGACAGGGGACGGTACGAGCAGTACTTC. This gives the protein CASSSRDRGRYEQYF. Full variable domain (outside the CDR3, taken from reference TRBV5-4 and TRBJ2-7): ETGVTQSPTHLIKTRGQQVTLRCSSQSGHNTVSWYQQALGQGPQFIFQYYREEENGRGNFPPRFSGLQFPNYSSELNVNALELDDSALYLCASSSRDRGRYEQYFGPGTRLTVT.

Here the CDR3 DNA reads TGCAGCGTTGAAGAGGCGGGAGCCGGCAATGAGCAGTTCTTC. The encoded protein is CSVEEAGAGNEQFF. The chain couples TRBV29-1 to TRBJ2-1; TRBD2 agrees at 7 bases. V was clipped by 0 bases and J by 6 bases; unmatched bases: 5. The germline CDR1 and CDR2 sequences are SQVTM and ANQGSEA. The CDR3 spans 14 residues.

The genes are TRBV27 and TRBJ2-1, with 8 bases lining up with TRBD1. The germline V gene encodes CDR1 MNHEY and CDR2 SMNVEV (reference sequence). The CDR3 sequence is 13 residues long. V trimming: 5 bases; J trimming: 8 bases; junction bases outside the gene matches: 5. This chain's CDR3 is CASSRQGFDEQFF. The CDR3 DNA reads TGTGCCAGCAGTCGACAGGGGTTTGATGAGCAGTTCTTC.

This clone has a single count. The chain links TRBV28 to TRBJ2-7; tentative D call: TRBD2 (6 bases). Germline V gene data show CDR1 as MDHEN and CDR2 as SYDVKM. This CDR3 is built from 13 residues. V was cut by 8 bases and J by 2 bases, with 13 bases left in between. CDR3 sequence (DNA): TGTGCCAGCGGAGGGGACGGAGCCTACGAGCAGTACTTC. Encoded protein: CASGGDGAYEQYF. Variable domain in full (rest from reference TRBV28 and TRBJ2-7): DVKVTQSSRYLVKRTGEKVFLECVQDMDHENMFWYRQDPGLGLRLIYFSYDVKMKEKGDIPEGYSVSREKKERFSLILESASTNQTSMYLCASGGDGAYEQYFGPGTRLTVT.

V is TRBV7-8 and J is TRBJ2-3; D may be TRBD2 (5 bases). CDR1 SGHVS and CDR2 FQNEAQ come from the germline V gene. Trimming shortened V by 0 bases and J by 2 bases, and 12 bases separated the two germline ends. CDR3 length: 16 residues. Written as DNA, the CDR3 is TGTGCCAGCAGCTTAGCGTGGGGAGCCGACACAGATACGCAGTATTTT. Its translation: CASSLAWGADTDTQYF.

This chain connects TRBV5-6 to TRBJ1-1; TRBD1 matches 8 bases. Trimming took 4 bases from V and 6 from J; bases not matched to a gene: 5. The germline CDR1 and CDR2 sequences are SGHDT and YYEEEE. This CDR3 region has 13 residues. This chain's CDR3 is CASSRDRRAEAFF. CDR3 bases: TGTGCCAGCAGCCGGGACAGGAGGGCTGAAGCTTTCTTT.

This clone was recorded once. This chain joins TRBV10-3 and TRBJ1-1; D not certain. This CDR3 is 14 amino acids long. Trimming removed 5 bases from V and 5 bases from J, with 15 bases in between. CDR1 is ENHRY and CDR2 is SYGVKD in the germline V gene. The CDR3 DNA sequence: TGTGCCATCAGTAGTGACCGGAGGGAGACTGAAGCTTTCTTT. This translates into CAISSDRRETEAFF.

As DNA, the CDR3 is TGTGCCAGTAGCTTCGCGGGAGTCGGCACCGGGGAGCTGTTTTTT. Amino acid sequence: CASSFAGVGTGELFF. This chain uses TRBV19 with TRBJ2-2; 7 nucleotides match TRBD2. The germline CDR1 and CDR2 sequences are LNHDA and SQIVND (reference sequence). The J segment lost 4 bases and the V segment lost 6 bases, leaving 8 bases of the junction unmatched. The CDR3 totals 15 residues.

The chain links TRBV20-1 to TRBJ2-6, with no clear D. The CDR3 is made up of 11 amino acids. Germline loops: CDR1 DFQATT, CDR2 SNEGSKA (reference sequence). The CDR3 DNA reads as TGCGGAGTCGCTGGGGCCAACGTCCTGACTTTC. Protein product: CGVAGANVLTF.

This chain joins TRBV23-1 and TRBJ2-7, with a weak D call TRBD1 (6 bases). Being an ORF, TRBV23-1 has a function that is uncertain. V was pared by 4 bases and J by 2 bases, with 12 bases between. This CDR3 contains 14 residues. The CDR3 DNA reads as TGCGCCAGCAGTCTCCCGACAGGCACCTACGAGCAGTACTTC. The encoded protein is CASSLPTGTYEQYF.

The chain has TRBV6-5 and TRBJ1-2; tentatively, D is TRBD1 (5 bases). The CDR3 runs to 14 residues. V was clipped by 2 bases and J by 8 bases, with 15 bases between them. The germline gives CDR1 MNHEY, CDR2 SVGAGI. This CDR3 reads CASSYDVRGLGYTF. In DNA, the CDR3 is TGTGCCAGCAGTTACGACGTGAGGGGACTAGGCTACACCTTC.

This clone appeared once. The CDR3 reads CASSPFSGANVLTF. The CDR3 nucleotides read TGTGCCAGCAGTCCTTTCTCTGGGGCCAACGTCCTGACTTTC. The chain has TRBV27 and TRBJ2-6, with no clear D. In germline, CDR1 is MNHEY, CDR2 SMNVEV (reference sequence). The germline V and J ends were trimmed by 5 bases and 0 bases, with 5 bases remaining between them. The length of the CDR3 is 14 residues. The whole variable domain, remainder taken from reference TRBV27 and TRBJ2-6, is EAQVTQNPRYLITVTGKKLTVTCSQNMNHEYMSWYRQDPGLGLRQIYYSMNVEVTDKGDVPEGYKVSRKEKRNFPLILESPSPNQTSLYFCASSPFSGANVLTFGAGSRLTVL.

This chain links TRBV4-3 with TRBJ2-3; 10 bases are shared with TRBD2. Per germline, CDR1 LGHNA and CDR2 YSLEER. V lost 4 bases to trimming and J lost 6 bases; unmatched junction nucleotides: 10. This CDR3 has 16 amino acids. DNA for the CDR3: TGCGCCAGCAGCCCCACTAGCGGGATGGGGGGTGATACGCAGTATTTT. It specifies CASSPTSGMGGDTQYF.

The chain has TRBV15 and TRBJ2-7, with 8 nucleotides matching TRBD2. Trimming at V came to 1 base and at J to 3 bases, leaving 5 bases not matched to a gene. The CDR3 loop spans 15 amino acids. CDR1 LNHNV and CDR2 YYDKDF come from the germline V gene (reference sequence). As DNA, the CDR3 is TGTGCCACCAGCAGAGGAACTAGCGGAGTCTACGAGCAGTACTTC. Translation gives CATSRGTSGVYEQYF.

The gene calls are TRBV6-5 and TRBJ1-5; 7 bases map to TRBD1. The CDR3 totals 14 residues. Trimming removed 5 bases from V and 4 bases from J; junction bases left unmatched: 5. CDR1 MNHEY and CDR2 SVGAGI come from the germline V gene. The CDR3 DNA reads TGTGCCAGCAGTCGACAGGGAACTAATCAGCCCCAGCATTTT. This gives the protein CASSRQGTNQPQHF.

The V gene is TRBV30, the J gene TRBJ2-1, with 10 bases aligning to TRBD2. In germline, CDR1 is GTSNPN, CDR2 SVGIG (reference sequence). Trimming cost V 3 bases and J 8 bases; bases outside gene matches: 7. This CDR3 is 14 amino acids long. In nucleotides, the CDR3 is TGTGCCTGGAGCGCTAGCGGGGGTGGCGATGAGCAGTTCTTC. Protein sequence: CAWSASGGGDEQFF.

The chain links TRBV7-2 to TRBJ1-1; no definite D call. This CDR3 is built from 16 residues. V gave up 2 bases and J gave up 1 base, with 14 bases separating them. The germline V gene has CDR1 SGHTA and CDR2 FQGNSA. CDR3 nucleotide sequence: TGTGCCAGCAGCTTATTCTCCCCAGTTACGAACACTGAAGCTTTCTTT. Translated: CASSLFSPVTNTEAFF.

The CDR3 nucleotides read TGTGCCAGCAGTGAGGACAGTTACAATGAGCAGTTCTTC. It yields the protein CASSEDSYNEQFF. The rearrangement joins TRBV2 to TRBJ2-1, with D perhaps TRBD1 (6 bases). The V gene's germline CDR1 is SNHLY and CDR2 FYNNEI. V lost 3 bases, J lost 4 bases, and 7 bases lay in between. CDR3 length equals 13 residues.

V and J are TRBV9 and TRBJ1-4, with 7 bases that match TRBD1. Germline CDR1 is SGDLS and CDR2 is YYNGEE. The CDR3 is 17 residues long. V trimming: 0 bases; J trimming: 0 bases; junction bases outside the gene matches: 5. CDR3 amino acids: CASSVALGTATNEKLFF. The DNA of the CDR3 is TGTGCCAGCAGCGTAGCACTCGGGACAGCAACTAATGAAAAACTGTTTTTT.

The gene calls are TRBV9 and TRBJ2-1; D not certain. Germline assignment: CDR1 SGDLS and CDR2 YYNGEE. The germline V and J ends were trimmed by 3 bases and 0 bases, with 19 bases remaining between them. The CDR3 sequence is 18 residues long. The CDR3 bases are TGTGCCAGCAGCGCCATAGTAGGAGAAAGTAGCTCCTACAATGAGCAGTTCTTC. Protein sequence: CASSAIVGESSSYNEQFF.

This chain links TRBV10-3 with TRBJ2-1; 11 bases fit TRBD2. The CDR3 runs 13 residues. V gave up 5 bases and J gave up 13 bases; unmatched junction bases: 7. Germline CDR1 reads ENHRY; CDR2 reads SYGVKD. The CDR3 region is CAISSLLAGEQFF. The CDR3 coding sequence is TGTGCCATCAGTAGTCTACTAGCGGGAGAACAGTTCTTC.

Here the CDR3 reads CASSHSTTGELFF. The CDR3 bases are TGTGCCAGCAGCCACAGTACAACCGGGGAGCTGTTTTTT. The chain is built from TRBV27 and TRBJ2-2; D is ambiguous. Trimming removed 6 bases from V and 5 bases from J, with 10 bases in between. The CDR3 length is 13 residues. The germline gives CDR1 MNHEY, CDR2 SMNVEV (reference sequence).

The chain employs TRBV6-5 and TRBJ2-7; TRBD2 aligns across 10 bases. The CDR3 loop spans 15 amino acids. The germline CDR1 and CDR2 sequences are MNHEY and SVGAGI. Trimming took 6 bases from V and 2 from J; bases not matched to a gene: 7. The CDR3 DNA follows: TGTGCCAGCAGCCCTGGACTAGCGGTAACCTACGAGCAGTACTTC. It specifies CASSPGLAVTYEQYF.

CDR3 sequence reads: CASSKAWREGSTQYF. CDR3 nucleotides: TGTGCCAGCAGTAAGGCTTGGCGGGAGGGCTCTACGCAGTATTTT. The chain uses TRBV6-5 and TRBJ2-3; 9 bases line up with TRBD2. The CDR3 length is 15 residues. V shed 5 bases, J shed 8 bases, and the junction held 11 bases outside the gene matches. CDR1 MNHEY and CDR2 SVGAGI come from the germline V gene.